Below, 29 T cell receptor beta chains from the same sample are listed, as sequenced in a study of CD8 T cells in ankylosing spondylitis. Overall study results and limits: For ankylosing spondylitis blood, a TCR beta motif of several highly homologous variants appeared characteristic.

Their antigen targets remain unknown. TCRdb reprocessed the 5' RACE reads with MiXCR, giving one entry per CDR3 protein. The table includes around 390,000 distinct CDR3 sequences, about a fifth detected once. Sequencing was done on a sample of blood, either unsorted or a sorted T cell fraction (not recorded which). These receptor sequences come from a male donor with ankylosing spondylitis.

The chain recombines TRBV18 with TRBJ2-7; 12 bases line up with TRBD1. The germline V gene encodes CDR1 KGHSH and CDR2 LQKENI. After removal of 3 bases from V and 3 bases from J, the junction contained 6 bases not matched to a gene. The CDR3 totals 16 residues. This CDR3 is CASSPSGTGGFYEQYF. The CDR3 region has the DNA TGTGCCAGCTCACCCTCGGGGACAGGGGGCTTCTACGAGCAGTACTTC.

The CDR3 DNA follows: TGTGCCAGCAGCTCGGGACAGGGGATTACTGAAGCTTTCTTT. Its protein is CASSSGQGITEAFF. The genes are TRBV7-2 and TRBJ1-1; 10 bases are shared with TRBD1. Per germline, CDR1 SGHTA and CDR2 FQGNSA. Trimming cost V 4 bases and J 5 bases; bases outside gene matches: 4. This CDR3 contains 14 residues.

The chain recombines TRBV2 with TRBJ2-4, with 9 bases aligning to TRBD1. Germline lookup yields CDR1 SNHLY and CDR2 FYNNEI. V lost 6 bases to trimming and J lost 5 bases; unmatched junction nucleotides: 5. The CDR3 contains 14 residues. In nucleotides, the CDR3 is TGTGCCAGCAGGGGACAGGGTTTCCAAAACATTCAGTACTTC. Translating it yields CASRGQGFQNIQYF.

This clonotype was recorded a few times. This chain uses TRBV3-1 with TRBJ1-4, with TRBD1 as a possible D gene (6 bases). V shed 7 bases and J shed 5 bases, with 11 bases lying between them. The CDR3 is 13 residues long. The germline CDR1 and CDR2 sequences are LGHDT and YNNKEL (reference sequence). Here the CDR3 DNA reads TGTGCCAGCATCGGAGGGGGGAATGAAAAACTGTTTTTT. Encoded protein: CASIGGGNEKLFF.

Comments on this clonotype: The junction does not match germline at one end; this may be a read error. The rearrangement joins TRBV7-9 to TRBJ2-1, with D perhaps TRBD1 (6 bases). Germline V gene sequence: CDR1 SEHNR, CDR2 FQNEAQ (reference sequence). CDR3 length: 14 amino acids. CDR3 in amino acids: CANSLGDTNNEQFF. CDR3 nucleotides: TGTGCCAACAGCTTAGGGGACACAAACAATGAGCAGTTCTTC. The whole variable domain, filled in from reference TRBV7-9 and TRBJ2-1, reads DTGVSQNPRHKITKRGQNVTFRCDPISEHNRLYWYRQTLGQGPEFLTYFQNEAQLEKSRLLSDRFSAERPKGSFSTLEIQRTEQGDSAMYLCANSLGDTNNEQFFGPGTRLTVL.

The chain employs TRBV7-2 and TRBJ2-3; D is possibly TRBD2 (5 bases). This CDR3 spans 14 amino acids. Germline V CDR1 and CDR2: SGHTA, FQGNSA. V dropped 7 bases and J dropped 1 base, with 12 bases sitting between them. The DNA of the CDR3 is TGTGCCAGCACCCGCGGAGCGGGCACAGATACGCAGTATTTT. Translating gives CASTRGAGTDTQYF.

This clonotype has more than one count but fewer than ten. This chain joins TRBV5-8 and TRBJ2-7, with D perhaps TRBD2 (6 bases). CDR1 is SGHTS, CDR2 YDEGEE, per germline. V was clipped by 5 bases and J by 7 bases, with 16 bases between them. The CDR3 has 13 amino acids. CDR3 bases: TGTGCCAGCAGTCAGCGCGGGGCGAGGGAGCAGTACTTC. As protein: CASSQRGAREQYF.

This clonotype has a handful of counts. This chain links TRBV3-1 with TRBJ2-7, with 7 bases matching TRBD1. J lost 4 bases, V lost 0 bases, and 6 bases had no gene match. Germline V gene lookup returns CDR1 LGHDT and CDR2 YNNKEL (reference sequence). This CDR3 comprises 15 residues. In nucleotides, the CDR3 is TGTGCCAGCAGCCAAGATAGAGGGGGCTTGTACGAGCAGTACTTC. Translating gives CASSQDRGGLYEQYF.

V usage is TRBV5-1 and J usage is TRBJ2-1; 11 bases agree with TRBD2. J gave up 2 bases and V 0 bases, and 13 bases lay outside the gene matches. The CDR3 is 20 residues long. Germline CDR1 SGHRS, CDR2 YFSETQ. CDR3 in DNA: TGCGCCAGCAGCTTGGCCCCAAGGACTAGCGGGTCTTGGCCCTACAATGAGCAGTTCTTC. This gives the protein CASSLAPRTSGSWPYNEQFF.

The rearrangement uses TRBV29-1 and TRBJ2-5, with D tentatively TRBD2 (6 bases). The CDR3 is 15 residues long. Germline values: CDR1 SQVTM, CDR2 ANQGSEA. The germline V and J ends were trimmed by 7 bases and 2 bases, with 20 bases remaining between them. The CDR3 DNA is TGCAGCGCCTTCCCCCTGGAGGGGACTCAAGAGACCCAGTACTTC. This sequence encodes CSAFPLEGTQETQYF.

The chain is built from TRBV3-1 and TRBJ1-3; TRBD1 matches at 9 bases. In germline, CDR1 is LGHDT, CDR2 YNNKEL (reference sequence). The CDR3 consists of 15 residues. V lost 2 bases, J lost 3 bases, and 2 bases stayed unmatched. In DNA form, the CDR3 reads TGTGCCAGCAGCCAAAAGGACAGGGGTGGAAACACCATATATTTT. Protein: CASSQKDRGGNTIYF.

The genes are TRBV3-1 and TRBJ2-2; the D gene is possibly TRBD1 (6 bases). Trimming removed 2 bases at V and 5 bases at J, with 12 bases between. The CDR3 runs 15 residues. CDR1 and CDR2 (germline): LGHDT, YNNKEL (reference sequence). CDR3 DNA: TGTGCCAGCAGCCAATGGGACACCCAGACCGGGGAGCTGTTTTTT. It translates to CASSQWDTQTGELFF.

V and J are TRBV6-1 and TRBJ2-1; TRBD2 agrees at 14 bases. CDR1 and CDR2 (germline): MNHNS, SASEGT. The CDR3 runs to 17 residues. V lost 7 bases to trimming and J lost 7 bases; unmatched junction nucleotides: 12. CDR3 region: CASTTRTSGRPGNEQFF. CDR3 bases: TGTGCCAGCACCACCCGGACTAGCGGGAGGCCGGGGAATGAGCAGTTCTTC.

This chain joins TRBV6-2 or TRBV6-3 and TRBJ2-3; 7 nucleotides align to TRBD1. The CDR3 spans 14 residues. V lost 5 bases, J lost 2 bases, and 4 bases stayed unmatched. Germline V lookup: CDR1 MNHEY, CDR2 SVGEGT. The CDR3: CASSTGQHTDTQYF. The CDR3 DNA is TGTGCCAGCAGTACGGGACAGCACACAGATACGCAGTATTTT.

J is TRBJ2-7 and V is TRBV28; the match to TRBD1 covers 8 bases. V lost 5 bases and J lost 4; bases outside the gene matches: 7. There are 14 residues in the CDR3. CDR1 and CDR2 (germline): MDHEN, SYDVKM. The CDR3 loop reads CASSPGTGIYEQYF. Written as DNA, the CDR3 is TGTGCCAGCAGTCCCGGGACAGGAATATACGAGCAGTACTTC. Full variable domain (outside the CDR3, taken from reference TRBV28 and TRBJ2-7): DVKVTQSSRYLVKRTGEKVFLECVQDMDHENMFWYRQDPGLGLRLIYFSYDVKMKEKGDIPEGYSVSREKKERFSLILESASTNQTSMYLCASSPGTGIYEQYFGPGTRLTVT.

The sample holds a few counts of this clonotype. This chain uses TRBV15 with TRBJ2-7; 7 bases line up with TRBD1. V was clipped by 0 bases and J by 0 bases; unmatched bases: 5. The germline CDR1 and CDR2 sequences are LNHNV and YYDKDF (reference sequence). The CDR3 has 16 amino acids. The CDR3 nucleotides read TGTGCCACCAGCAGAGAGGGACAGACCTACTCCTACGAGCAGTACTTC. Protein: CATSREGQTYSYEQYF.

The chain employs TRBV6-1 and TRBJ2-7, with 8 bases lining up with TRBD1. The V and J ends lost 6 bases and 3 bases, in that order; junction bases with no gene match: 10. The CDR3 is 15 residues long. Germline CDR1 MNHNS, CDR2 SASEGT. DNA of the CDR3: TGTGCCAGCAGAACCGGGACAGGACTAATCTACGAGCAGTACTTC. This sequence encodes CASRTGTGLIYEQYF.

The chain has TRBV19 and TRBJ1-5; D uncertain. The CDR3 is made up of 14 amino acids. V gave up 1 base and J gave up 11 bases, with 15 bases separating them. Germline V gene data show CDR1 as LNHDA and CDR2 as SQIVND (reference sequence). In DNA, the CDR3 is TGTGCCAGTAGTATAGGCCAATCAGGAATGGCCCAGCATTTT. It yields the protein CASSIGQSGMAQHF.

This clonotype has just a few counts. The V gene is TRBV7-9, the J gene TRBJ2-3; no firm D call. The CDR3 sequence is 12 residues long. Trimming removed 5 bases from V and 2 bases from J, with 5 bases in between. From germline, CDR1 is SEHNR and CDR2 FQNEAQ (reference sequence). The DNA for the CDR3 is TGTGCCAGCAGCAAGTACACAGATACGCAGTATTTT. Protein sequence: CASSKYTDTQYF.

The chain combines TRBV20-1 with TRBJ2-7; a possible D gene is TRBD2 (5 bases). Trimming left V 5 bases short and J 7 bases short, with 15 bases between. Germline CDR1 DFQATT, CDR2 SNEGSKA (reference sequence). CDR3 length equals 12 residues. For the CDR3, the DNA is TGCAGTGCTGCCGGGCCGCCGGGGGAGCAGTACTTC. It yields the protein CSAAGPPGEQYF.

CDR3 sequence: CSVGPGSRPTATDTQYF. As DNA, the CDR3 is TGCAGCGTTGGGCCGGGCTCACGACCCACTGCCACAGATACGCAGTATTTT. The chain recombines TRBV29-1 with TRBJ2-3; D is uncertain. CDR1 SQVTM and CDR2 ANQGSEA come from the germline V gene. The CDR3 runs to 17 residues. The V and J ends lost 4 bases and 2 bases respectively, with 22 bases between them.

This rearrangement joins TRBV6-5 to TRBJ2-1; D is undetermined. CDR3 length: 16 residues. Deletions cut 0 bases from V and 0 bases from J, with 9 bases between. Germline loops: CDR1 MNHEY, CDR2 SVGAGI. The CDR3 DNA sequence: TGTGCCAGCAGTTACTCGGGCGGTTTCTCCTACAATGAGCAGTTCTTC. This encodes CASSYSGGFSYNEQFF.

The V call is TRBV10-3, the J call TRBJ1-1, with TRBD1 as a possible D gene (6 bases). V lost 6 bases and J lost 6, with 20 bases in between. The CDR3 is made up of 15 amino acids. Germline V gene sequence: CDR1 ENHRY, CDR2 SYGVKD. The CDR3 DNA reads TGTGCCATCAGAGACGTGACAGGCCCCATCGCTGAAGCTTTCTTT. Translated, it gives CAIRDVTGPIAEAFF.

The chain employs TRBV6-1 and TRBJ2-3, with 8 bases matching TRBD1. Germline trimming cut 5 bases from V and 2 bases from J; bases unmatched to any gene: 6. There are 15 residues in the CDR3. Germline-derived CDR1 and CDR2 are MNHNS and SASEGT. CDR3 bases: TGTGCCAGCAGTACCAGGGGGCCTCTCACAGATACGCAGTATTTT. Its translation is CASSTRGPLTDTQYF.

The CDR3 coding sequence is TGCAGGGTGACGGAGAACACTGAAGCTTTCTTT. Translated, it gives CRVTENTEAFF. The chain links TRBV29-1 to TRBJ1-1; D ambiguous. This CDR3 spans 11 amino acids. Germline-derived CDR1 and CDR2 are SQVTM and ANQGSEA.

V is TRBV3-1 and J is TRBJ2-7, with 7 positions matching TRBD2. Losses at the gene ends were 2 bases for V and 2 bases for J; bases not matched to a gene: 3. The CDR3 contains 14 residues. The germline gives CDR1 LGHDT, CDR2 YNNKEL (reference sequence). CDR3 coding DNA: TGTGCCAGCAGCCAAATGGGGGGGACCTACGAGCAGTACTTC. Its translation is CASSQMGGTYEQYF.

There are a few counts of this clonotype. The V and J genes are TRBV19 and TRBJ1-1; D is unclear. This CDR3 is 13 amino acids long. Looked up from germline, CDR1 is LNHDA and CDR2 is SQIVND (reference sequence). Trimming shortened V by 2 bases and J by 3 bases, and 7 bases separated the two germline ends. The CDR3 sequence is CASSIIQDTEAFF. CDR3 in DNA: TGTGCCAGTAGTATAATCCAGGACACTGAAGCTTTCTTT.

This clonotype was seen many times. This chain's CDR3 is CATPTGGCEKLFF. DNA for the CDR3: TGTGCCACGCCGACAGGGGGCTGTGAAAAACTGTTTTTT. The chain carries TRBV24-1 and TRBJ1-4; 10 bases fit TRBD1. The CDR3 is made up of 13 amino acids. In germline, CDR1 is KGHDR, CDR2 SFDVKD. The ends lost 10 bases at V and 7 bases at J; junction bases unmatched: 5.

This clonotype was counted between two and nine times. CDR3: CATRSLRTGVYEQYF. DNA of the CDR3: TGTGCCACAAGATCCCTAAGGACTGGCGTCTACGAGCAGTACTTC. V is TRBV28 and J is TRBJ2-7; D possibly corresponds to TRBD2 (5 bases). Germline V gives CDR1 MDHEN, CDR2 SYDVKM. The CDR3 has 15 amino acids. V lost 10 bases, J lost 3 bases, and 22 bases lay in between.